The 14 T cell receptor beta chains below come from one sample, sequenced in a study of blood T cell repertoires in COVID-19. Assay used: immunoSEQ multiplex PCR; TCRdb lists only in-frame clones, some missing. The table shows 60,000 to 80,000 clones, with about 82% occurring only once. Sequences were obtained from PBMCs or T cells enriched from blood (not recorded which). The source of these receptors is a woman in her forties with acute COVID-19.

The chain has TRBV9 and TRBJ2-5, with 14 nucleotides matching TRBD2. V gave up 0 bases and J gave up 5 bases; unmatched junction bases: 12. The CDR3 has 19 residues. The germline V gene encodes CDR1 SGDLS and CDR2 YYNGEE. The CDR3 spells CASSVGDSGTSGSFETQYF. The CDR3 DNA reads TGTGCCAGCAGCGTAGGGGACAGCGGGACTAGCGGGAGTTTTGAGACCCAGTACTTC.

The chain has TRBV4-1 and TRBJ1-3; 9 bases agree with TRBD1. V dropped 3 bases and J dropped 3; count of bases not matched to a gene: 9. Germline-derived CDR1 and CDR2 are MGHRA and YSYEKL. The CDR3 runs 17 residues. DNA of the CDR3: TGCGCCAGCAGCCATCCACCCGGGACAGGGATTGGAAACACCATATATTTT. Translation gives CASSHPPGTGIGNTIYF.

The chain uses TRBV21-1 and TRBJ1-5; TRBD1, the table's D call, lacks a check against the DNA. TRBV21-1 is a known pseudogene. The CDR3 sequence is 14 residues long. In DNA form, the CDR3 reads TGTGCCAGCAGCATTGGGGGCGCACGTCAGCCCCAGCATTTT. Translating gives CASSIGGARQPQHF.

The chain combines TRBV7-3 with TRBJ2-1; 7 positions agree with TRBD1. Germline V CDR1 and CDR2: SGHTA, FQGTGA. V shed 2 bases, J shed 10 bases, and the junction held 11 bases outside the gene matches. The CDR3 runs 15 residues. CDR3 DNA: TGTGCCAGCAGCTTAGGGACAGAGGTAATGAGAGAGCAGTTCTTC. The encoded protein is CASSLGTEVMREQFF.

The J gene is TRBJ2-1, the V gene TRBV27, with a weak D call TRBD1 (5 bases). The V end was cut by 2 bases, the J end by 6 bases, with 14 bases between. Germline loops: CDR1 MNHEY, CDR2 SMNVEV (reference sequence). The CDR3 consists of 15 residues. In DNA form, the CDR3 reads TGTGCCAGCAGTTTAGCCCCTGGGGCTCTCAATGAGCAGTTCTTC. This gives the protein CASSLAPGALNEQFF.

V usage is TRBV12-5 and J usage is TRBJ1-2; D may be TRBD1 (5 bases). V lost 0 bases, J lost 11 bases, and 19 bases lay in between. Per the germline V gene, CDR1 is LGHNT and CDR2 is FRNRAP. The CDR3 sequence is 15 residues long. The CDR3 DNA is TGTGCTAGTGGTTTGGTACCGGGAGGGACCGGGGAATACACCTTC. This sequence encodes CASGLVPGGTGEYTF.

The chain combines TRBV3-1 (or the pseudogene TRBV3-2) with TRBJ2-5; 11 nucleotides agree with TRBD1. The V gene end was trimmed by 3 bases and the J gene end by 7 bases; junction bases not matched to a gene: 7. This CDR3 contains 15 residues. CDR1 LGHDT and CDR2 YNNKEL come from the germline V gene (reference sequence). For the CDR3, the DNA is TGTGCCAGCAGCCAGGGACAGGGGGGGCCCGGGACCCAGTACTTC. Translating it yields CASSQGQGGPGTQYF.

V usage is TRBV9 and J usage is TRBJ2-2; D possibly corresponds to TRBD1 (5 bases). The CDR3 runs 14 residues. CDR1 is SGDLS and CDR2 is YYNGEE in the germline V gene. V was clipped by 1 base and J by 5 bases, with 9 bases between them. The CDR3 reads CASSVLQGTGELFF. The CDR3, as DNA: TGTGCCAGCAGCGTATTGCAGGGTACCGGGGAGCTGTTTTTT.

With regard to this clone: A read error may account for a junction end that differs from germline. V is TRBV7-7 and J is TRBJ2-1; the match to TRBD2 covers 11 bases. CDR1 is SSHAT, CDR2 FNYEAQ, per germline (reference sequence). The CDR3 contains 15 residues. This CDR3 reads CASSLTSGGASEQFF. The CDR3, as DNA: TGTGCTAGCAGCCTCACTAGCGGGGGAGCCTCGGAGCAGTTCTTC.

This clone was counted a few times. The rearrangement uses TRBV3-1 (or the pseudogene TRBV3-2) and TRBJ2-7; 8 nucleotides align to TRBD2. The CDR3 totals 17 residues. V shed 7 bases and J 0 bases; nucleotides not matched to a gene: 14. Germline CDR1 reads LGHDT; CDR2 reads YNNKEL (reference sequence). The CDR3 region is CASTPSGETSGSYEQYF. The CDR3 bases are TGTGCCAGCACCCCCTCCGGGGAAACTAGCGGCTCCTACGAGCAGTACTTC.

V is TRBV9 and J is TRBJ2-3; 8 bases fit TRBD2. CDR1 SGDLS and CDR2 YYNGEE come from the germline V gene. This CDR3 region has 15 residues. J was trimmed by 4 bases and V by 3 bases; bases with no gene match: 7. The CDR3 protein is CASSAAGTRADTQYF. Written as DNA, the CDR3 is TGTGCCAGCAGCGCGGCCGGGACTAGGGCAGATACGCAGTATTTT.

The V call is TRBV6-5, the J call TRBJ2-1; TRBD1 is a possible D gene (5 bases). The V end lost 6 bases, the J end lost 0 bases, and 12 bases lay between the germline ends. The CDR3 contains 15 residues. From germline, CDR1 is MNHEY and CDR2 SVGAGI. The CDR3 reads CASSRRGGSYNEQFF. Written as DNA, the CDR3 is TGTGCCAGCAGCCGAAGGGGCGGCTCCTACAATGAGCAGTTCTTC.

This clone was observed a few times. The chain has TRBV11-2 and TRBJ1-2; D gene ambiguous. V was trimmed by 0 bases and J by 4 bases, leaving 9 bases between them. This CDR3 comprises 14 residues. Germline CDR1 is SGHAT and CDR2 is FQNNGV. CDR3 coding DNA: TGTGCCAGCAGCTTAGATCAGGCCACCTATGGCTACACCTTC. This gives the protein CASSLDQATYGYTF.

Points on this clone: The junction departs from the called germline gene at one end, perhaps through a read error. CDR3 coding DNA: TGTGCCAGCAGCACGTCACAGGGATCTGTAAACACCATATATTTT. Its protein is CASSTSQGSVNTIYF. This chain connects TRBV11-2 to TRBJ1-3; TRBD1 is a possible D gene (6 bases). The CDR3 covers 15 residues. In germline, CDR1 is SGHAT, CDR2 FQNNGV.